Listed below are T cell receptor beta chains from one sample, sequenced in a study of persistence of HIV-infected CD4 T cells. Data came from immunoSEQ multiplex PCR; TCRdb stores just in-frame clones and leaves some out. Among 48,000 or so clones listed, approximately 72% were seen once. These receptors are not linked to any known antigen. The sequenced sample was CD4+ T cells sorted from PBMCs after approximately 19-hour stimulation, obtained from a patient who received antiretroviral therapy. All receptors derive from an adult man with HIV who was CMV-seropositive. Both conserved end residues are part of each CDR3. D genes are given only for firm matches. A clone size is listed for some rows: how often the clone was seen (once, few, many), or a class if it is expanded.

clone size	V gene	J gene	D gene	CDR3 DNA	CDR3 protein
NA	TRBV6-5	TRBJ1-6	TRBD1	TGTGCCAGCACCAACAGGGGTCATAATTCACCCCTCCACTTT	CASTNRGHNSPLHF
NA	TRBV15	TRBJ1-5	NA	TGTGCCACCAATGGGTATCGAAATCAGCCCCAGCATTTT	CATNGYRNQPQHF
few	TRBV7-8	TRBJ2-2	NA	TGTGCCAGCAGCTTAACTCCCGGACTAAACACCGGGGAGCTGTTTTTT	CASSLTPGLNTGELFF
NA	TRBV11-3	TRBJ2-1	NA	TGTGCCAGCAGCTTAGATGGGAAACAGAATGAGCAGTTCTTC	CASSLDGKQNEQFF
NA	TRBV13	TRBJ1-2	NA	TGTGCCAGCAGCTTACTGCGGGAGAGTGGCTACACCTTC	CASSLLRESGYTF
NA	TRBV7-2	TRBJ1-1	TRBD1	TGTGCCAGCAGCGCCAGGACAGGGGCTGAAGCTTTCTTT	CASSARTGAEAFF
NA	TRBV5-1	TRBJ1-4	TRBD1	TGCGCCAGCAGCTACGAGGGACAGGGGGCGAATGAAAAACTGTTTTTT	CASSYEGQGANEKLFF
once	TRBV5-5	TRBJ1-3	NA	TGTGCCAGCAGCTTTTCCACAGGACAGGGAAACACCATATATTTT	CASSFSTGQGNTIYF
NA	TRBV30	TRBJ1-1	NA	TGTGCCTGGAAGACCGGCATGAACACTGAAGCTTTCTTT	CAWKTGMNTEAFF
NA	TRBV29-1	TRBJ2-5	NA	TGCAGCGTTGTTGGCACCTTCTCCACCCAAGAGACCCAGTACTTC	CSVVGTFSTQETQYF
NA	TRBV6-5	TRBJ1-5	TRBD1	TGTGCCAGCAGTTACCCCGGACAGGGGAAACATCAGCCCCAGCATTTT	CASSYPGQGKHQPQHF
NA	TRBV7-2	TRBJ2-7	TRBD2	TGTGCCAGCAGCCCTCGACTAGCGGGGTACGAGCAGTACTTC	CASSPRLAGYEQYF
NA	TRBV5-1	TRBJ1-2	NA	TGCGCCAGCAGCTATCACTCGACATCAACTAACTATGGCTACACCTTC	CASSYHSTSTNYGYTF
NA	TRBV27	TRBJ2-2	NA	TGTGCCAGCAGTTTATCTCGCGGGGAAACCGTCACCGGGGAGCTGTTTTTT	CASSLSRGETVTGELFF
NA	TRBV19	TRBJ1-2	TRBD1	TGTGCCACCGCCCTGACAGGGTCGTCGAACTATGGCTACACCTTC	CATALTGSSNYGYTF
NA	TRBV28	TRBJ2-7	TRBD1	TGTGCCAGCAGTGTACTTCGGGACAGGGATCACTACGAGCAGTACTTC	CASSVLRDRDHYEQYF
NA	TRBV7-3	TRBJ2-2	TRBD2	TGTGCCAGCAGCTTAACTAGCGGGAGCGGGGAGCTGTTTTTT	CASSLTSGSGELFF
NA	TRBV3-1/TRBV3-2	TRBJ2-7	NA	TGTGCCAGCAGCTCATCTAAGCGGGCCTACGAGCAGTACTTC	CASSSSKRAYEQYF
NA	TRBV27	TRBJ1-1	NA	TGTGCCAGCTCCAGGGTTTTGGCCACTGAAGCTTTCTTT	CASSRVLATEAFF
NA	TRBV19	TRBJ1-5	TRBD1	TGTGCCAGTAGTATTGGTTCAGGGGGTGGGAATAGCAATCAGCCCCAGCATTTT	CASSIGSGGGNSNQPQHF
NA	TRBV2	TRBJ1-2	NA	TGTGCCAGCAGTGAAGCGGGCAGGGCTTTCTATGGCTACACCTTC	CASSEAGRAFYGYTF
NA	TRBV2	TRBJ1-2	NA	TGTGCCAGCAAAGGGGCGGTGAAGAACTATGGCTACACCTTC	CASKGAVKNYGYTF
NA	TRBV6-2/TRBV6-3	TRBJ1-1	NA	TGTGCCAGCAGTTACAAAAGGACGGCTGAAGCTTTCTTT	CASSYKRTAEAFF
once	TRBV19	TRBJ1-5	NA	TGTGCCAGTAGTAGAACGGACAGATATAGCAATCAGCCCCAGCATTTT	CASSRTDRYSNQPQHF
NA	TRBV11-2	TRBJ2-7	NA	TGTGCCAGCAGCCCCGCCCGGGGCCCTAGGGACGAGCAGTACTTC	CASSPARGPRDEQYF